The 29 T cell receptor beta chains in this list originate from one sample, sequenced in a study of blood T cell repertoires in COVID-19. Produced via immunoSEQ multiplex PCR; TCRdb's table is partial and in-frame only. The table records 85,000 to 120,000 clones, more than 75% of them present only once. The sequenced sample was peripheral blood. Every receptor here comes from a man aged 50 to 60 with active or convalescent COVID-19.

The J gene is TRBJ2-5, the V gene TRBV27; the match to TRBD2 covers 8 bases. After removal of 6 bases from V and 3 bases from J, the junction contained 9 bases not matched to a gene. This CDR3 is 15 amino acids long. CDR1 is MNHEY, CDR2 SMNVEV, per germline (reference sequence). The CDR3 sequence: CASRVLEAGEETQYF. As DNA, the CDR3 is TGTGCCAGCAGAGTACTAGAAGCGGGGGAAGAGACCCAGTACTTC.

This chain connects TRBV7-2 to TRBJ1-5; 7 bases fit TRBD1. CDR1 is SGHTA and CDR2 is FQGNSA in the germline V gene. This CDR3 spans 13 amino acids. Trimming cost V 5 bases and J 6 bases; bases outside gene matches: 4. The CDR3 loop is CASSPRTGQPQHF. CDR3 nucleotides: TGTGCCAGCAGCCCGAGGACAGGTCAGCCCCAGCATTTT.

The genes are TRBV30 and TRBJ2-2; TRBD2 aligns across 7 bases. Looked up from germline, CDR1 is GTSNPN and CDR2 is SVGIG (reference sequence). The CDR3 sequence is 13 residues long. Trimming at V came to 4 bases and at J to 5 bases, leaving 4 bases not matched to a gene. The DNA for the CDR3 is TGTGCCTGGAACCGGGGGGATACCGGGGAGCTGTTTTTT. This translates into CAWNRGDTGELFF.

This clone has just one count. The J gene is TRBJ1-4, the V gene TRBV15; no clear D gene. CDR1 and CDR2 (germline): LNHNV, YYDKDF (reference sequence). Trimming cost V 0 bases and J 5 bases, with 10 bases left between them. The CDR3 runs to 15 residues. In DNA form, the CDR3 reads TGTGCCACCAGCAGAGATGGGCAGCTAAATGAAAAACTGTTTTTT. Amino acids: CATSRDGQLNEKLFF.

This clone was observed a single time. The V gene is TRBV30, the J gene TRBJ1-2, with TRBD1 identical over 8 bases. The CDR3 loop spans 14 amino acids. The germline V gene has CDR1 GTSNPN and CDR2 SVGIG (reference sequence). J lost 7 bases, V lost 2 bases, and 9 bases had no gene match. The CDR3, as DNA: TGTGCCTGGAGTAACTTCCAGGGGGCCGGTGGCTACACCTTC. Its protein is CAWSNFQGAGGYTF.

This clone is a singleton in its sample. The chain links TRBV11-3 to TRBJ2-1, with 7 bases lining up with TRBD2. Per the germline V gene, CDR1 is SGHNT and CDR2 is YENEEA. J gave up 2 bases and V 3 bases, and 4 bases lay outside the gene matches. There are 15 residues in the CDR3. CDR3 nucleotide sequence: TGTGCCAGCAGCTTCAGCGGGGCTGCCTACAATGAGCAGTTCTTC. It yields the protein CASSFSGAAYNEQFF.

The CDR3 spells CASSLSDNSPLHF. The CDR3 DNA reads TGTGCCAGCAGCTTGTCCGATAATTCACCCCTCCACTTT. V is TRBV5-4 and J is TRBJ1-6; D remains ambiguous. The CDR3 runs 13 residues. V was shortened by 1 base and J by 5 bases, with 4 bases between the two germline ends. Per germline, CDR1 SGHNT and CDR2 YYREEE (reference sequence). Full variable domain (missing parts from reference TRBV5-4 and TRBJ1-6): ETGVTQSPTHLIKTRGQQVTLRCSSQSGHNTVSWYQQALGQGPQFIFQYYREEENGRGNFPPRFSGLQFPNYSSELNVNALELDDSALYLCASSLSDNSPLHFGNGTRLTVT.

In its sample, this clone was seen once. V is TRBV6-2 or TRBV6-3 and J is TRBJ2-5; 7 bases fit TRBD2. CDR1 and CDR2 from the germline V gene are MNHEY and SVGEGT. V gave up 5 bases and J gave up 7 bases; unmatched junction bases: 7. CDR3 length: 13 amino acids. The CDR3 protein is CASSRGESLTQYF. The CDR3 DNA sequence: TGTGCCAGCAGTCGGGGGGAGTCTCTGACCCAGTACTTC.

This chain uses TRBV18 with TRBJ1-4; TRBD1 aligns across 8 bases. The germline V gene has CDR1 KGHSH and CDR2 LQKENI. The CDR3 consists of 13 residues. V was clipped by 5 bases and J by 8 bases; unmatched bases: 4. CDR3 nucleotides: TGTGCCAGCTCAGTACAGGGGGGCGAAAAACTGTTTTTT. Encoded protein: CASSVQGGEKLFF.

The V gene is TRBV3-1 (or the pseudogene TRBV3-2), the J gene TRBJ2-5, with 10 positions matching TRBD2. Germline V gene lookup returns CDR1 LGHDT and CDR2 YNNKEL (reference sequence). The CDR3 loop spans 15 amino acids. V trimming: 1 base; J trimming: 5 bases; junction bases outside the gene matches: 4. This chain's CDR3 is CASSQVSGGAETQYF. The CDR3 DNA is TGTGCCAGCAGCCAAGTCAGCGGGGGGGCGGAGACCCAGTACTTC.

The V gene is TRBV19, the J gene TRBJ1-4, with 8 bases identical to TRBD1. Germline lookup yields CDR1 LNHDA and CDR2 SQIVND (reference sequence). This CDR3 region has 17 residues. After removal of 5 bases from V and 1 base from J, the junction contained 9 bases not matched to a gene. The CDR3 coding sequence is TGTGCCAGTAGTGCGACGACAGGGGACCGAACTAATGAAAAACTGTTTTTT. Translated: CASSATTGDRTNEKLFF.

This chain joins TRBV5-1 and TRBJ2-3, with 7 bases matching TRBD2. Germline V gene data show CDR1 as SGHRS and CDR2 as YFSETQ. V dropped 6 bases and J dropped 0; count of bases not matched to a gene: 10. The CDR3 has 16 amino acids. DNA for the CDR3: TGCGCCAGCACCCTTTCGACTAGCAGTAGCACAGATACGCAGTATTTT. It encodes CASTLSTSSSTDTQYF.

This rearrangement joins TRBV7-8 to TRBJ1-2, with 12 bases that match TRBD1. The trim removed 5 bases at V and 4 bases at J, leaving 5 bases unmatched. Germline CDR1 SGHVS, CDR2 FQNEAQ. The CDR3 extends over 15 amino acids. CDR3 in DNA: TGTGCCAGCAGCGTGGGGACAGGGGGCGTCTATGGCTACACCTTC. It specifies CASSVGTGGVYGYTF.

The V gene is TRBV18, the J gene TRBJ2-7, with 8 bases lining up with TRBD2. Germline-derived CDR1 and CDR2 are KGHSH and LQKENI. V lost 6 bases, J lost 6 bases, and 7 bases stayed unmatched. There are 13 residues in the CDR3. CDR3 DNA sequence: TGTGCCAGCTCCCCGGGGGGGGGAGGCGAGCAGTACTTC. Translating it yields CASSPGGGGEQYF. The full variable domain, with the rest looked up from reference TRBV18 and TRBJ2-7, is NAGVMQNPRHLVRRRGQEARLRCSPMKGHSHVYWYRQLPEEGLKFMVYLQKENIIDESGMPKERFSAEFPKEGPSILRIQQVVRGDSAAYFCASSPGGGGEQYFGPGTRLTVT.

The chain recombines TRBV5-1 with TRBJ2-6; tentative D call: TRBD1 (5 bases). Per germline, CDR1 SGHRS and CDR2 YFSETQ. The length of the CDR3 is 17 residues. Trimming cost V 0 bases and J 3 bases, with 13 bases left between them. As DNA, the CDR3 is TGCGCCAGCAGCTTGGCCACCAGGGAAGATGGGGCCAACGTCCTGACTTTC. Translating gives CASSLATREDGANVLTF.

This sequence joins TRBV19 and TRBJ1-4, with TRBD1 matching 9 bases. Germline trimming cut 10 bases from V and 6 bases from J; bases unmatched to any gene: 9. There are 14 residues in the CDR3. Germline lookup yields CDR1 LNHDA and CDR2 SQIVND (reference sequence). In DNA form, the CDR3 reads TGTGCCACCCTTGGGGGACAGGGCGATGAAAAACTGTTTTTT. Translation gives CATLGGQGDEKLFF. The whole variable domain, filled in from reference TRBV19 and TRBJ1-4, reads DGGITQSPKYLFRKEGQNVTLSCEQNLNHDAMYWYRQDPGQGLRLIYYSQIVNDFQKGDIAEGYSVSREKKESFPLTVTSAQKNPTAFYLCATLGGQGDEKLFFGSGTQLSVL.

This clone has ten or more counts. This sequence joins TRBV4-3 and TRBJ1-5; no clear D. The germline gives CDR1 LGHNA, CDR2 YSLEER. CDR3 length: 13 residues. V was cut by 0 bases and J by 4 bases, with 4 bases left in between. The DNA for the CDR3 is TGCGCCAGCAGCCAAGATCAGAATCAGCCCCAGCATTTT. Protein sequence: CASSQDQNQPQHF.

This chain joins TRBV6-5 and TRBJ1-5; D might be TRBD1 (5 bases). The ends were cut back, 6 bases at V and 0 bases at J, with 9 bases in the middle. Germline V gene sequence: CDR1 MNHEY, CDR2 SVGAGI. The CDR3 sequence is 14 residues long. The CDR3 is CASRLGGSNQPQHF. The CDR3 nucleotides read TGTGCCAGCAGGCTCGGGGGTAGCAATCAGCCCCAGCATTTT.

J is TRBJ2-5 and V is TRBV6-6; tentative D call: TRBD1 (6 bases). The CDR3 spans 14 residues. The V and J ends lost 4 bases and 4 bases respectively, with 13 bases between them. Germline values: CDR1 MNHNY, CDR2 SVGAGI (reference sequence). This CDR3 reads CASSFSGAGETQYF. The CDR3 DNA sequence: TGTGCCAGCAGTTTTTCAGGGGCCGGAGAGACCCAGTACTTC.

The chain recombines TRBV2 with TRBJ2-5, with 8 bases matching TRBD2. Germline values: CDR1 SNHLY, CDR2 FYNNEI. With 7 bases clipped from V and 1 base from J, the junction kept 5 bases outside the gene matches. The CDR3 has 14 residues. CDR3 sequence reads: CASMRGELQETQYF. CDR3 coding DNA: TGTGCCAGCATGCGGGGGGAACTCCAAGAGACCCAGTACTTC. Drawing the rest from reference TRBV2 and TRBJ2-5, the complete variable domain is EPEVTQTPSHQVTQMGQEVILRCVPISNHLYFYWYRQILGQKVEFLVSFYNNEISEKSEIFDDQFSVERPDGSNFTLKIRSTKLEDSAMYFCASMRGELQETQYFGPGTRLLVL.

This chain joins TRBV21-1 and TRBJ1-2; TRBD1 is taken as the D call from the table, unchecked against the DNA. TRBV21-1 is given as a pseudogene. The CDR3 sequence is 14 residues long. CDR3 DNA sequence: TGTGCCAGCAGCAAAGGCTCAGGGAAGGATGGCTACACCTTC. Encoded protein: CASSKGSGKDGYTF.

The CDR3 spells CASSSTSGGTDTQYF. The CDR3 bases are TGTGCCAGCAGCTCGACTAGCGGGGGCACAGATACGCAGTATTTT. The V gene is TRBV7-8, the J gene TRBJ2-3; 11 nucleotides match TRBD2. V was clipped by 4 bases and J by 1 base; unmatched bases: 1. Germline V CDR1 and CDR2: SGHVS, FQNEAQ. The CDR3 loop spans 15 amino acids.

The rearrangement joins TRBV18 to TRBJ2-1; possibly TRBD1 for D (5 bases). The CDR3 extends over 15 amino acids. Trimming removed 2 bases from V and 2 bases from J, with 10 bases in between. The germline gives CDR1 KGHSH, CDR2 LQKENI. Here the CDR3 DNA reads TGTGCCAGCTCACCAAGCCAGGGAACCTACAATGAGCAGTTCTTC. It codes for CASSPSQGTYNEQFF.

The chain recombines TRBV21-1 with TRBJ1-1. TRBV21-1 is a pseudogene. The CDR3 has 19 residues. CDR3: CASSKSPGPTRKMNTEAFF. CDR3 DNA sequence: TGTGCCAGCAGCAAGAGCCCGGGTCCAACACGTAAAATGAACACTGAAGCTTTCTTT.

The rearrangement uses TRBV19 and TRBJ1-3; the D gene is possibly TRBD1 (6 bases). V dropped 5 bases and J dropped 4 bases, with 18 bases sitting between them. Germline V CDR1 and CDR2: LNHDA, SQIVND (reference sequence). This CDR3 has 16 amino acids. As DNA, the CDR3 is TGTGCCAGTAGTCTTGGTTCAGGGGCGCACGGAAACACCATATATTTT. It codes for CASSLGSGAHGNTIYF. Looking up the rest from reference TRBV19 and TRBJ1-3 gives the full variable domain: DGGITQSPKYLFRKEGQNVTLSCEQNLNHDAMYWYRQDPGQGLRLIYYSQIVNDFQKGDIAEGYSVSREKKESFPLTVTSAQKNPTAFYLCASSLGSGAHGNTIYFGEGSWLTVV.

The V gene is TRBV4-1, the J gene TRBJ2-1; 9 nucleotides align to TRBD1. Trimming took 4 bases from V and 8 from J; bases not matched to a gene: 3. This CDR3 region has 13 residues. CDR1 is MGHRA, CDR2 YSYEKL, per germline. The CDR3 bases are TGCGCCAGCAGCCTACAGGGGGCCGATGAGCAGTTCTTC. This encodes CASSLQGADEQFF.

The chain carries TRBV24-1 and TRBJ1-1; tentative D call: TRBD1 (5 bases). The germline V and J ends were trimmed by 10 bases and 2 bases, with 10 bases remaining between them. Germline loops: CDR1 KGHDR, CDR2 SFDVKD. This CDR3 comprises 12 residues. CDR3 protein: CATRGPNTEAFF. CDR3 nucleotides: TGTGCCACTAGGGGCCCAAACACTGAAGCTTTCTTT.

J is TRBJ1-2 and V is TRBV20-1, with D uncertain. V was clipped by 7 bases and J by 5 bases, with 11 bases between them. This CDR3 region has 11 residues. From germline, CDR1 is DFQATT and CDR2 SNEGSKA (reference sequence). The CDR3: CSDAGSYGYTF. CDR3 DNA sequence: TGCAGTGACGCAGGTTCATATGGCTACACCTTC.

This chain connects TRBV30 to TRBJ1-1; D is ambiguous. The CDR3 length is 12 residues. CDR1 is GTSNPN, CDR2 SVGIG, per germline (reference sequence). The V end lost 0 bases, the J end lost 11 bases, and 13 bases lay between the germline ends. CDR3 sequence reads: CAWSVNEIKAFF. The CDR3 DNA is TGTGCCTGGAGTGTAAATGAGATAAAGGCTTTCTTT. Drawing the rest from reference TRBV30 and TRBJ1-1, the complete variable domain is SQTIHQWPATLVQPVGSPLSLECTVEGTSNPNLYWYRQAAGRGLQLLFYSVGIGQISSEVPQNLSASRPQDRQFILSSKKLLLSDSGFYLCAWSVNEIKAFFGQGTRLTVV.